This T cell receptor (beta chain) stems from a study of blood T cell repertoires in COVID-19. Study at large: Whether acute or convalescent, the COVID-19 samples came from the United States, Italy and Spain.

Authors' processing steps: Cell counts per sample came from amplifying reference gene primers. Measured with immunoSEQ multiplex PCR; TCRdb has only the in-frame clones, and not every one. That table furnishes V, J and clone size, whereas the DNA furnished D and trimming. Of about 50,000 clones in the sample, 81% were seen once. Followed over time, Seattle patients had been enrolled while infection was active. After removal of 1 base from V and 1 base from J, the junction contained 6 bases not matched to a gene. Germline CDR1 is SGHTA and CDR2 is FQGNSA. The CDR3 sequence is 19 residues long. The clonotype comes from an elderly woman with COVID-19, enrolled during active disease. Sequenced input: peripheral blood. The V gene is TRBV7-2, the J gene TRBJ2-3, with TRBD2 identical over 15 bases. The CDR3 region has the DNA TGTGCCAGCAGCTTAGAGGGGACTAGCGGGAGGCGGGGCACAGATACGCAGTATTTT. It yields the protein CASSLEGTSGRRGTDTQYF.